This TCR beta chain was recovered during a study of cytomegalovirus exposure and HLA in healthy donors. Study outcomes and limitations: Near-uniform donor sequencing depth was presumed by presence/absence analyses. Later analysis indicated greater clonal expansion among HLA-associated TCR beta chains than among equally common other chains. A later examination showed that TCR association rates differed by HLA locus, with DRB1 most and HLA-C fewest.

CDR3 size: 12 residues. CDR1 is ENHRY and CDR2 is SYGVKD in the germline V gene. V lost 10 bases and J lost 10, with 17 bases in between. About this clone: The antigen is not known.

The PCR employed 60 Vbeta primers together with 13 Jbeta primers. The method was immunoSEQ multiplex PCR; TCRdb's version includes in-frame clones alone and lacks a portion of them. The data include roughly 220,000 clones; the top ten clones carry about 1%. The specimen was PBMCs. The chain is built from TRBV10-3 and TRBJ1-5; D may be TRBD1 (6 bases). The TCR sequence derives from a girl aged 2 to 10 in good health and CMV-seropositive. The CDR3 DNA is TGTGCCAATCGACAGGAAGGAGGTCCCCAGCATTTT. It specifies CANRQEGGPQHF.